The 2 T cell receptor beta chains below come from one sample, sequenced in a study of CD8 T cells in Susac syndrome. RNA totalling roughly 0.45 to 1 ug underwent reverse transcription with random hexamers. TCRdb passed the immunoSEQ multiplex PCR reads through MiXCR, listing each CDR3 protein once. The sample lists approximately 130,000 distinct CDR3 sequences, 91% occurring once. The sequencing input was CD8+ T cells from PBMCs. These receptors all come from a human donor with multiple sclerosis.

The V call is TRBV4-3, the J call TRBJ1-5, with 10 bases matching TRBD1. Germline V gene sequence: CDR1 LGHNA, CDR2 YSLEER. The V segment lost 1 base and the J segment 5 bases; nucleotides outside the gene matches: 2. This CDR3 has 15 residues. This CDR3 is CASSQGQGAYQPQHF. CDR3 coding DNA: TGCGCCAGCAGCCAAGGACAGGGGGCATATCAGCCCCAGCATTTT.

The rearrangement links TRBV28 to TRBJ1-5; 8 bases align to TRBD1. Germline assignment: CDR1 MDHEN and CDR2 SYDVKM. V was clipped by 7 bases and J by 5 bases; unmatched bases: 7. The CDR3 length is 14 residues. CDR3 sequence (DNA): TGTGCCAGCACTGCTACAGGGGGATATCAGCCCCAGCATTTT. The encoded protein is CASTATGGYQPQHF.